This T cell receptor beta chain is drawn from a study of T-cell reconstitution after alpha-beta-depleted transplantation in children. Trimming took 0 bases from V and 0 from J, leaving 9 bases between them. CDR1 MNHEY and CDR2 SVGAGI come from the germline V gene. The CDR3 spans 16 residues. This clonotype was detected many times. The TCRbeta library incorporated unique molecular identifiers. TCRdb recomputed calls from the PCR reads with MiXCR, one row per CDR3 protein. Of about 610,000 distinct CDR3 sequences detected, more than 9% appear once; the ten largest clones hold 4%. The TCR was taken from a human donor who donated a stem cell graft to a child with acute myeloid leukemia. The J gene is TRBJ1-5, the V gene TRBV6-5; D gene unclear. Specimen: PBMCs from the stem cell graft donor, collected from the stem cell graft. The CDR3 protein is CASSYSGRHSNQPQHF. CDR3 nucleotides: TGTGCCAGCAGTTACTCGGGCCGTCATAGCAATCAGCCCCAGCATTTT.